The rows below give T cell receptor beta chains drawn from one sample of a study of control samples from healthy donors and cancer patients. The protocol was immunoSEQ multiplex PCR, while the TCRdb copy is restricted to in-frame clones and leaves out a portion. The sample has 130,000 to 150,000 clones, more than 90% seen once. The sequenced sample consisted of blood. These receptors came from a man aged 25 to 45 in good health. Each CDR3 is given with its conserved first and last residue. Fields, in order: D gene, V gene, clone size, CDR3 length, J gene, CDR3 DNA, CDR3 protein. The D gene is left open where the match is weak. A clone size is listed for some rows: how often the clone was seen (once, few, many), or a class if it is expanded.

D gene: TRBD2; V gene: TRBV30; clone size: once; CDR3 length: 13; J gene: TRBJ2-1; CDR3 DNA: TGTGCCTGGACGGGACTAGCGGACAATGAGCAGTTCTTC; CDR3 protein: CAWTGLADNEQFF
D gene: TRBD1; V gene: TRBV13; clone size: .; CDR3 length: 14; J gene: TRBJ2-2; CDR3 DNA: TGTGCCGCCCGGGACAGGGAAGGGGCCGGGGAGCTGTTTTTT; CDR3 protein: CAARDREGAGELFF
D gene: TRBD1; V gene: TRBV18; clone size: .; CDR3 length: 19; J gene: TRBJ2-7; CDR3 DNA: TGTGCCAGCTCACTTTTACAATTCGGGACAGGGGCCTCTGGGTACGAGCAGTACTTC; CDR3 protein: CASSLLQFGTGASGYEQYF
D gene: .; V gene: TRBV27; clone size: .; CDR3 length: 15; J gene: TRBJ1-1; CDR3 DNA: TGTGCCAGCAGTTTTAGTCCCGCCTTAGGGGTTGAAGCTTTCTTT; CDR3 protein: CASSFSPALGVEAFF
D gene: .; V gene: TRBV18; clone size: .; CDR3 length: 14; J gene: TRBJ1-6; CDR3 DNA: TGTGCCAGCTCACCACCAGGCGGGACTTCACCCCTCCACTTT; CDR3 protein: CASSPPGGTSPLHF
D gene: .; V gene: TRBV4-1; clone size: .; CDR3 length: 13; J gene: TRBJ2-7; CDR3 DNA: TGCGCCAGCAGCCAAGTAGGGGGCTACGAGCAGTACTTC; CDR3 protein: CASSQVGGYEQYF
D gene: TRBD1; V gene: TRBV30; clone size: .; CDR3 length: 12; J gene: TRBJ2-3; CDR3 DNA: TGTGCCTTTGGCCCCAGCCGGGACAGGGTTAATTTT; CDR3 protein: CAFGPSRDRVNF
D gene: .; V gene: TRBV4-2; clone size: .; CDR3 length: 13; J gene: TRBJ2-7; CDR3 DNA: TGTGCCAGCAGCCAAGGAAGTGGCTACGAGCAGTACTTC; CDR3 protein: CASSQGSGYEQYF
D gene: .; V gene: TRBV28; clone size: .; CDR3 length: 16; J gene: TRBJ2-3; CDR3 DNA: TGTGCCAGCAGTTTGATCGGCGGACACGCCACAGATACGCAGTATTTT; CDR3 protein: CASSLIGGHATDTQYF
D gene: .; V gene: TRBV2; clone size: once; CDR3 length: 13; J gene: TRBJ1-1; CDR3 DNA: TGTGCCAGCAGCCTAGAAAGTAACACTGAAGCTTTCTTT; CDR3 protein: CASSLESNTEAFF
D gene: .; V gene: TRBV2; clone size: .; CDR3 length: 13; J gene: TRBJ1-1; CDR3 DNA: TGTGCCAGCAGAAGACAGCCAAACACTGAAGCTTTCTTT; CDR3 protein: CASRRQPNTEAFF
D gene: TRBD1; V gene: TRBV28; clone size: .; CDR3 length: 14; J gene: TRBJ1-1; CDR3 DNA: TGTGCCAGCGGGGACAGGGGGCTGGGAACTGAAGCTTTCTTT; CDR3 protein: CASGDRGLGTEAFF
D gene: TRBD1; V gene: TRBV29-1; clone size: .; CDR3 length: 13; J gene: TRBJ1-2; CDR3 DNA: TGCAGCGCTGGGGACAGGGGGTCCTATGGCTACACCTTC; CDR3 protein: CSAGDRGSYGYTF
D gene: TRBD1; V gene: TRBV28; clone size: .; CDR3 length: 14; J gene: TRBJ1-5; CDR3 DNA: TGTGCCAGCAGTCGACCGGGACAGGGACAGCCCCAGCATTTT; CDR3 protein: CASSRPGQGQPQHF
D gene: .; V gene: TRBV27; clone size: .; CDR3 length: 14; J gene: TRBJ2-2; CDR3 DNA: TGTGCCAGCAGTCCCGAAGGTGGTTCCGGGGAGCTGTTTTTT; CDR3 protein: CASSPEGGSGELFF